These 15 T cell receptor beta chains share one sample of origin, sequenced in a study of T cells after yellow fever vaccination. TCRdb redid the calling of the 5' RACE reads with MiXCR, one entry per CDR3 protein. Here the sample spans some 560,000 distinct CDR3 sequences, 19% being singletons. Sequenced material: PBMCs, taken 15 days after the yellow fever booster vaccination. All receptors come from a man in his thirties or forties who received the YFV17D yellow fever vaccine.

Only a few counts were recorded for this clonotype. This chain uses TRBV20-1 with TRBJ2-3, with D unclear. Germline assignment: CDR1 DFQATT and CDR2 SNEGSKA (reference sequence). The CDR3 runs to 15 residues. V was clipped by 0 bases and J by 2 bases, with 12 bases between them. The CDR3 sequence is CSARDRRSYTDTQYF. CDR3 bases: TGCAGTGCTAGAGATCGAAGGTCTTACACAGATACGCAGTATTTT.

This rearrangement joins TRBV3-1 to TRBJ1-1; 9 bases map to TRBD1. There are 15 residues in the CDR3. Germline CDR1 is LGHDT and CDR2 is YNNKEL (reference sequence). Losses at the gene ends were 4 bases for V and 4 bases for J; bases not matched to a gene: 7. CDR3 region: CASSLTGGVGTEAFF. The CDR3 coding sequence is TGTGCCAGCAGCCTAACAGGGGGCGTTGGCACTGAAGCTTTCTTT.

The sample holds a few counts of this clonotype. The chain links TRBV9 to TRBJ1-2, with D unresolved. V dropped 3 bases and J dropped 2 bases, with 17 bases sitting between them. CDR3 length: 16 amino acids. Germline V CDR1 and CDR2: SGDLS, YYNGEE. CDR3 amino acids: CASSGTATLLNYGYTF. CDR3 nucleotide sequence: TGTGCCAGCAGCGGAACCGCGACTCTTCTCAACTATGGCTACACCTTC.

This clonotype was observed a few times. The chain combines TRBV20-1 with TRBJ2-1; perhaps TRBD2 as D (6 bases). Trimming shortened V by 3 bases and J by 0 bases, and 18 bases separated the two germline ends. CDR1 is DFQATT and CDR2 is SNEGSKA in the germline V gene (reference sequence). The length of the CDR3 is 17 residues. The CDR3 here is CSARPGEALGSYNEQFF. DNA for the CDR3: TGCAGTGCTAGGCCTGGGGAGGCCCTCGGCTCCTACAATGAGCAGTTCTTC.

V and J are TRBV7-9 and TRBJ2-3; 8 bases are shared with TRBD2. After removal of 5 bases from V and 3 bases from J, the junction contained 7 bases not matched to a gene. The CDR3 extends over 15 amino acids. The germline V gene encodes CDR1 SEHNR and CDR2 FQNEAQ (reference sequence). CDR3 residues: CASSLRTSPTDTQYF. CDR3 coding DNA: TGTGCCAGCAGCCTACGGACTAGCCCTACAGATACGCAGTATTTT.

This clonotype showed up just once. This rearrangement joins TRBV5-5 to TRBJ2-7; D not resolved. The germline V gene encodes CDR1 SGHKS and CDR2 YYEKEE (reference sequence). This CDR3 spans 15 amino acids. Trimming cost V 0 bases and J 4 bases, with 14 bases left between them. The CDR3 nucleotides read TGTGCCAGCAGCTTGGCTGGAGACTCCACTTACGAGCAGTACTTC. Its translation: CASSLAGDSTYEQYF.

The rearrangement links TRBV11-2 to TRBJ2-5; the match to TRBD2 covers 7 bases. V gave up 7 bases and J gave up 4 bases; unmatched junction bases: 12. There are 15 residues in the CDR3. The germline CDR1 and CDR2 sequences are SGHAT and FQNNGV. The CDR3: CASTLGRDYRETQYF. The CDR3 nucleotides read TGTGCCAGCACCCTTGGCCGGGACTATCGAGAGACCCAGTACTTC.

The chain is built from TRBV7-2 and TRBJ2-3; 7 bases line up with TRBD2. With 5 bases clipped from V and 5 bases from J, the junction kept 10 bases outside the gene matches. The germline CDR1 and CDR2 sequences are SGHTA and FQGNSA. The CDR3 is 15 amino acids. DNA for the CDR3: TGTGCCAGCAGCCCCCCGGGGGGTCAGAGAGATACGCAGTATTTT. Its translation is CASSPPGGQRDTQYF.

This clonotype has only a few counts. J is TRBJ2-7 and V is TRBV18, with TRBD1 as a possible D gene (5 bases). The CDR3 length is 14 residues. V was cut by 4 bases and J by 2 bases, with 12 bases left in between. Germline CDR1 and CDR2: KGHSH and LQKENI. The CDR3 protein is CASSLDRSTYEQYF. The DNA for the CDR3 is TGTGCCAGCTCACTAGACAGAAGTACCTACGAGCAGTACTTC.

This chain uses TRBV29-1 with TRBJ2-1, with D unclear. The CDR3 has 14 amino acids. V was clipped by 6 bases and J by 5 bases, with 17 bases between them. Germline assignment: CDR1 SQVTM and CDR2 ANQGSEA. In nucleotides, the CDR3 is TGCAGCGTACTCCAATTACTGGCAAACAATGAGCAGTTCTTC. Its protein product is CSVLQLLANNEQFF.

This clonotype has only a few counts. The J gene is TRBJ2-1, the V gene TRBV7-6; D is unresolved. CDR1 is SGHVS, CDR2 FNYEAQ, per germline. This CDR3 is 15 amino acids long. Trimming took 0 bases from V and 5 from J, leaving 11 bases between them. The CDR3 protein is CASSLAYLSHNEQFF. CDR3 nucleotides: TGTGCCAGCAGCTTAGCGTACCTTTCCCACAATGAGCAGTTCTTC.

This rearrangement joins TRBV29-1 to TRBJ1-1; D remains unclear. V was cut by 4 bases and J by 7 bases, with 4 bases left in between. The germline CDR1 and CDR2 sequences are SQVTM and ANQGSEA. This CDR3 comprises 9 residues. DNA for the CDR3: TGCAGCGTTGGGATTGAAGCTTTCTTT. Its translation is CSVGIEAFF.

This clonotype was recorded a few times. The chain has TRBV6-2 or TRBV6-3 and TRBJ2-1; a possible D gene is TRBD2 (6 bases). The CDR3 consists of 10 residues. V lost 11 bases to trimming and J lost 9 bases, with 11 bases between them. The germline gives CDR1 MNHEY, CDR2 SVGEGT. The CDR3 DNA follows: TGTGCCGCCGGGGGTATTGAGCAGTTCTTC. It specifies CAAGGIEQFF.

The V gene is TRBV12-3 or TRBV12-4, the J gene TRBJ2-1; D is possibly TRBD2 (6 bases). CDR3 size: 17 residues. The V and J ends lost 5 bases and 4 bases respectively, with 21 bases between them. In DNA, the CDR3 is TGTGCCAGCAGTGATCAAACCATAGCGGTGCCGTACAATGAGCAGTTCTTC. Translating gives CASSDQTIAVPYNEQFF.

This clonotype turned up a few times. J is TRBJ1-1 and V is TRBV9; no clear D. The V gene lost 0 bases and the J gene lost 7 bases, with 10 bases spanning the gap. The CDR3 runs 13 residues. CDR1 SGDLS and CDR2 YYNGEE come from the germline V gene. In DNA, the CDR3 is TGTGCCAGCAGCGTAGCTCTTCACGGTGAAGCTTTCTTT. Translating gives CASSVALHGEAFF.